A single sample gave rise to the 27 T cell receptor beta chains below, sequenced in a study of blood T cell repertoires in COVID-19. Libraries were prepared by immunoSEQ multiplex PCR; TCRdb keeps only in-frame clonotypes and omits some of them. This sample carries under 300,000 clones, around nine tenths of them seen once, and the ten largest clones take 2% to 2.5%. Sequencing was performed on peripheral blood. All receptors come from a woman aged 40 to 49 who had recovered from COVID-19.

The rearrangement links TRBV27 to TRBJ2-3, with 10 bases lining up with TRBD2. The J segment lost 2 bases and the V segment lost 2 bases, leaving 4 bases of the junction unmatched. CDR1 and CDR2 from the germline V gene are MNHEY and SMNVEV (reference sequence). The CDR3 is 16 residues long. The CDR3 coding sequence is TGTGCCAGCAGTTTAACTAGCGGGGCGATCACAGATACGCAGTATTTT. It translates to CASSLTSGAITDTQYF.

V and J are TRBV5-4 and TRBJ2-1, with 8 bases identical to TRBD1. CDR3 length: 16 residues. V dropped 5 bases and J dropped 8; count of bases not matched to a gene: 15. Germline CDR1 and CDR2: SGHNT and YYREEE (reference sequence). The CDR3 loop is CASRHAPPDRDHEQFF. CDR3 in DNA: TGTGCCAGCAGGCACGCCCCCCCGGACAGGGACCATGAGCAGTTCTTC.

This clone has a single count. The genes are TRBV30 and TRBJ1-2; no definite D call. Trimming cost V 1 base and J 8 bases, with 23 bases left between them. This CDR3 comprises 16 residues. CDR1 is GTSNPN and CDR2 is SVGIG in the germline V gene (reference sequence). This chain's CDR3 is CAWSANHYSQPKGYTF. DNA of the CDR3: TGTGCCTGGAGTGCGAATCATTACTCTCAACCGAAGGGCTACACCTTC.

CDR3: CASSVSLDRITGTNEKLFF. The CDR3 DNA reads TGTGCCAGCAGTGTGTCTCTCGACAGGATAACTGGAACTAATGAAAAACTGTTTTTT. The chain joins TRBV2 to TRBJ1-4, with D possibly being TRBD1 (6 bases). The CDR3 has 19 amino acids. V shed 4 bases and J shed 1 base, with 22 bases lying between them. The germline V gene encodes CDR1 SNHLY and CDR2 FYNNEI.

The J gene is TRBJ1-1, the V gene TRBV29-1; perhaps TRBD1 as D (5 bases). CDR1 and CDR2 from the germline V gene are SQVTM and ANQGSEA. The CDR3 extends over 10 amino acids. V lost 4 bases and J 10 bases, leaving 10 bases between the germline ends. DNA of the CDR3: TGCAGCGTTGCGGCGGGGACAGCTTTCTTT. It is translated as CSVAAGTAFF. The variable domain in full, completed from reference TRBV29-1 and TRBJ1-1, reads SAVISQKPSRDICQRGTSLTIQCQVDSQVTMMFWYRQQPGQSLTLIATANQGSEATYESGFVIDKFPISRPNLTFSTLTVSNMSPEDSSIYLCSVAAGTAFFGQGTRLTVV.

This chain connects TRBV19 to TRBJ1-5; TRBD1 aligns across 10 bases. With 2 bases clipped from V and 1 base from J, the junction kept 5 bases outside the gene matches. Germline CDR1 and CDR2: LNHDA and SQIVND (reference sequence). The CDR3 extends over 17 amino acids. In DNA, the CDR3 is TGTGCCAGTAGTATACGGGGGGACAGGGGAAGCAATCAGCCCCAGCATTTT. Translating it yields CASSIRGDRGSNQPQHF. The full variable domain, rest sourced from reference TRBV19 and TRBJ1-5, is DGGITQSPKYLFRKEGQNVTLSCEQNLNHDAMYWYRQDPGQGLRLIYYSQIVNDFQKGDIAEGYSVSREKKESFPLTVTSAQKNPTAFYLCASSIRGDRGSNQPQHFGDGTRLSIL.

V usage is TRBV19 and J usage is TRBJ1-2; 9 bases map to TRBD1. J gave up 4 bases and V 6 bases, and 9 bases lay outside the gene matches. The CDR3 has 15 residues. Germline values: CDR1 LNHDA, CDR2 SQIVND (reference sequence). CDR3 in DNA: TGTGCCAGTAGCCGAACAGGGGGCAGCGGCTATGGCTACACCTTC. Translating gives CASSRTGGSGYGYTF.

The chain has TRBV4-3 and TRBJ2-2, with a weak D call TRBD1 (6 bases). Deletions cut 1 base from V and 7 bases from J, with 13 bases between. CDR3 length: 15 residues. The germline V gene encodes CDR1 LGHNA and CDR2 YSLEER. CDR3 in DNA: TGCGCCAGCAGCCAAGGCGACAGGAACGGCGGGGAGCTGTTTTTT. This translates into CASSQGDRNGGELFF.

This clone was counted a single time. This chain connects TRBV24-1 to TRBJ2-1; TRBD2 matches at 9 bases. CDR1 is KGHDR, CDR2 SFDVKD, per germline. J was trimmed by 2 bases and V by 0 bases; bases with no gene match: 1. The CDR3 loop spans 16 amino acids. CDR3 loop: CATSDLVAGAYNEQFF. The CDR3 DNA follows: TGTGCCACCAGTGATTTGGTAGCGGGGGCCTACAATGAGCAGTTCTTC.

The rearrangement links TRBV27 to TRBJ1-4, with 8 bases matching TRBD1. CDR1 is MNHEY and CDR2 is SMNVEV in the germline V gene (reference sequence). The CDR3 is 15 residues long. Trimming cost V 5 bases and J 6 bases; bases outside gene matches: 8. CDR3 amino acids: CASSHRDRSYEKLFF. The DNA of the CDR3 is TGTGCCAGCAGTCATCGGGACAGGTCTTATGAAAAACTGTTTTTT.

A single count supports this clone. The chain recombines TRBV7-8 with TRBJ2-7; a weak D match, TRBD2 (5 bases). The V end was cut by 5 bases, the J end by 3 bases, with 23 bases between. The CDR3 length is 17 residues. Per germline, CDR1 SGHVS and CDR2 FQNEAQ. In nucleotides, the CDR3 is TGTGCCAGCAGCCGATTCTTGGAGGTGTCAAGCGTCTACGAGCAGTACTTC. The encoded protein is CASSRFLEVSSVYEQYF.

The rearrangement joins TRBV3-1 (or the pseudogene TRBV3-2) to TRBJ1-2, with 8 nucleotides matching TRBD1. V lost 0 bases, J lost 6 bases, and 6 bases stayed unmatched. The CDR3 totals 15 residues. Germline V lookup: CDR1 LGHDT, CDR2 YNNKEL (reference sequence). DNA of the CDR3: TGTGCCAGCAGCCAAGATACGACAGGGGTTGATGGCTACACCTTC. It yields the protein CASSQDTTGVDGYTF.

The chain has TRBV11-3 and TRBJ2-3; possible D gene TRBD2, 5 bases. This CDR3 has 14 amino acids. CDR1 is SGHNT and CDR2 is YENEEA in the germline V gene. The V and J ends lost 1 base and 6 bases respectively, with 11 bases between them. CDR3 nucleotide sequence: TGTGCCAGCAGCTTAGGTCGGACTGCGGATACGCAGTATTTT. It specifies CASSLGRTADTQYF.

CDR3: CASSSSGVSSYEQYF. In DNA, the CDR3 is TGTGCCAGCAGCTCTAGCGGGGTTAGCTCCTACGAGCAGTACTTC. The rearrangement uses TRBV7-2 and TRBJ2-7; 9 positions match TRBD2. J lost 0 bases, V lost 4 bases, and 4 bases had no gene match. Germline CDR1 reads SGHTA; CDR2 reads FQGNSA. The CDR3 runs 15 residues.

The chain combines TRBV2 with TRBJ1-2; no reliable D call. Germline V CDR1 and CDR2: SNHLY, FYNNEI. The CDR3 runs to 12 residues. V was shortened by 5 bases and J by 7 bases, with 11 bases between the two germline ends. CDR3 bases: TGTGCCAGCAGTCTGGGAGGGAGTGGCTACACCTTC. Translating gives CASSLGGSGYTF.

V usage is TRBV11-3 and J usage is TRBJ1-2, with D perhaps TRBD1 (6 bases). The CDR3 is 16 amino acids. V was shortened by 0 bases and J by 0 bases, with 11 bases between the two germline ends. Germline V lookup: CDR1 SGHNT, CDR2 YENEEA. DNA of the CDR3: TGTGCCAGCAGCTTAGAGACCCGGACAGCTAACTATGGCTACACCTTC. Its translation: CASSLETRTANYGYTF.

The J gene is TRBJ2-7, the V gene TRBV4-1; 15 nucleotides line up with TRBD2. Trimming took 0 bases from V and 9 from J; bases not matched to a gene: 9. CDR1 and CDR2 (germline): MGHRA, YSYEKL. The CDR3 loop spans 17 amino acids. This chain's CDR3 is CASSQDRGTSGRTGQYF. The CDR3 region has the DNA TGCGCCAGCAGCCAAGATCGGGGGACTAGCGGGAGGACGGGGCAGTACTTC.

The chain is built from TRBV28 and TRBJ2-3; the D gene is possibly TRBD2 (6 bases). This CDR3 has 17 residues. Trimming took off 8 bases at V and 5 bases at J, with 26 bases between the two ends. Germline loops: CDR1 MDHEN, CDR2 SYDVKM. The CDR3 nucleotides are TGTGCCAGCTCAGTTTTGGGGGGAGGAGTAGCTGGAGATACGCAGTATTTT. Encoded protein: CASSVLGGGVAGDTQYF.

The chain recombines TRBV11-2 with TRBJ2-7, with 10 bases matching TRBD2. Germline V CDR1 and CDR2: SGHAT, FQNNGV. V shed 5 bases, J shed 6 bases, and the junction held 10 bases outside the gene matches. The CDR3 has 15 residues. This chain's CDR3 is CASSRTSGTVGEQYF. The CDR3 DNA reads as TGTGCCAGCAGCCGAACTAGCGGGACGGTAGGCGAGCAGTACTTC.

This chain uses TRBV5-6 with TRBJ1-5, with 9 nucleotides matching TRBD1. The CDR3 consists of 16 residues. Germline V gene lookup returns CDR1 SGHDT and CDR2 YYEEEE. Trimming removed 4 bases from V and 6 bases from J; junction bases left unmatched: 11. The CDR3 spells CASSRMGQGGTQPQHF. CDR3 coding DNA: TGTGCCAGCAGCCGAATGGGACAGGGAGGCACTCAGCCCCAGCATTTT. The full variable domain, completed using reference TRBV5-6 and TRBJ1-5, is DAGVTQSPTHLIKTRGQQVTLRCSPKSGHDTVSWYQQALGQGPQFIFQYYEEEERQRGNFPDRFSGHQFPNYSSELNVNALLLGDSALYLCASSRMGQGGTQPQHFGDGTRLSIL.

J is TRBJ1-2 and V is TRBV12-3 or TRBV12-4, with a tentative D call TRBD1 (5 bases). Trimming shortened V by 6 bases and J by 4 bases, and 12 bases separated the two germline ends. This CDR3 is built from 13 residues. CDR3 DNA sequence: TGTGCCAGCAGCCCGACAGCTACCTATGGCTACACCTTC. Its protein is CASSPTATYGYTF.

V gene TRBV7-9 combines with J gene TRBJ1-3; 8 bases are shared with TRBD1. Trimming cost V 2 bases and J 2 bases; bases outside gene matches: 2. The CDR3 runs to 15 residues. CDR1 and CDR2 from the germline V gene are SEHNR and FQNEAQ (reference sequence). CDR3 coding DNA: TGTGCCAGCAGCTTACGGACAGGGCCTGGAAACACCATATATTTT. This codes for CASSLRTGPGNTIYF.

CDR3 DNA sequence: TGTGCCAGCAGCTTTAATCCAGACACTGAAGCTTTCTTT. Residues: CASSFNPDTEAFF. The V and J genes are TRBV11-1 and TRBJ1-1; D gene unclear. V lost 3 bases and J 3 bases, leaving 8 bases between the germline ends. CDR1 and CDR2 from the germline V gene are SGHAT and FQDESV (reference sequence). The CDR3 loop spans 13 amino acids.

This chain connects TRBV27 to TRBJ1-4; D remains unclear. CDR1 and CDR2 (germline): MNHEY, SMNVEV (reference sequence). CDR3 size: 15 residues. V was shortened by 2 bases and J by 5 bases, with 12 bases between the two germline ends. This CDR3 is CASSLGGGRNEKLFF. In DNA form, the CDR3 reads TGTGCCAGCAGTTTAGGAGGAGGGAGGAATGAAAAACTGTTTTTT.

The chain couples TRBV18 to TRBJ2-7; tentatively, D is TRBD2 (5 bases). V was clipped by 2 bases and J by 5 bases, with 22 bases between them. CDR3 length: 17 residues. CDR1 and CDR2 (germline): KGHSH, LQKENI. The CDR3 here is CASSPAFPRVLDNEQYF. As DNA, the CDR3 is TGTGCCAGCTCACCAGCGTTCCCGAGGGTGCTCGACAACGAGCAGTACTTC.

V gene TRBV7-2 combines with J gene TRBJ2-1; a weak D match, TRBD2 (5 bases). The V gene's germline CDR1 is SGHTA and CDR2 FQGNSA. There are 15 residues in the CDR3. Deletions cut 5 bases from V and 2 bases from J, with 13 bases between. The CDR3 region is CASSPRTVPYNEQFF. The CDR3 bases are TGTGCCAGCAGCCCCCGGACTGTACCCTACAATGAGCAGTTCTTC.

The chain is built from TRBV9 and TRBJ2-3, with 10 bases fitting TRBD2. The length of the CDR3 is 15 residues. V was pared by 3 bases and J by 5 bases, with 6 bases of the junction left unmatched. CDR1 SGDLS and CDR2 YYNGEE come from the germline V gene. In nucleotides, the CDR3 is TGTGCCAGCAGCGGCAGCGGGGGGGCGAAAGATACGCAGTATTTT. Amino acids: CASSGSGGAKDTQYF.